The 18 T cell receptor beta chains in this list originate from one sample, sequenced in a study of cytomegalovirus exposure and HLA in healthy donors. With 60 Vbeta and 13 Jbeta primers, the PCR was carried out. This table comes from immunoSEQ multiplex PCR, and its TCRdb copy is limited to in-frame clones, with some not included. This sample has roughly 150,000 clones; around 80% occur once, and the top ten carry 13% to 15%. Sequenced: PBMCs. All receptors come from a middle-aged woman in good health and CMV-seronegative.

The genes are TRBV6-6 and TRBJ1-4, with D maybe TRBD1 (6 bases). The CDR3 is 14 residues long. The ends were cut back, 2 bases at V and 8 bases at J, with 12 bases in the middle. Germline assignment: CDR1 MNHNY and CDR2 SVGAGI (reference sequence). Written as DNA, the CDR3 is TGTGCCAGCAGTTACGTGGGGGCAGTAGAAAAACTGTTTTTT. It translates to CASSYVGAVEKLFF.

The chain couples TRBV9 to TRBJ2-2; 8 bases are shared with TRBD1. Germline CDR1 reads SGDLS; CDR2 reads YYNGEE. V gave up 6 bases and J gave up 4 bases; unmatched junction bases: 5. The CDR3 covers 14 residues. In DNA form, the CDR3 reads TGTGCCAGCAATACCCAGGGGGCCACCGGGGAGCTGTTTTTT. It is translated as CASNTQGATGELFF. Full variable domain (rest looked up from reference TRBV9 and TRBJ2-2): DSGVTQTPKHLITATGQRVTLRCSPRSGDLSVYWYQQSLDQGLQFLIQYYNGEERAKGNILERFSAQQFPDLHSELNLSSLELGDSALYFCASNTQGATGELFFGEGSRLTVL.

The rearrangement joins TRBV7-9 to TRBJ1-3, with TRBD1 identical over 9 bases. The CDR3 covers 16 residues. The J segment lost 4 bases and the V segment lost 4 bases, leaving 8 bases of the junction unmatched. Per the germline V gene, CDR1 is SEHNR and CDR2 is FQNEAQ (reference sequence). Here the CDR3 DNA reads TGTGCCAGCAGCTGGGGCACAGGGGGCGACGGAAACACCATATATTTT. It yields the protein CASSWGTGGDGNTIYF.

This clone appeared once. The DNA for the CDR3 is TGTGCCAGCAGTACAAGCCGGGACAGATACTACGAGCAGTACTTC. Protein: CASSTSRDRYYEQYF. The chain employs TRBV28 and TRBJ2-7; 7 bases map to TRBD1. The CDR3 is 15 amino acids. J was trimmed by 3 bases and V by 5 bases; bases with no gene match: 10. Germline V CDR1 and CDR2: MDHEN, SYDVKM. The whole variable domain, remainder taken from reference TRBV28 and TRBJ2-7, is DVKVTQSSRYLVKRTGEKVFLECVQDMDHENMFWYRQDPGLGLRLIYFSYDVKMKEKGDIPEGYSVSREKKERFSLILESASTNQTSMYLCASSTSRDRYYEQYFGPGTRLTVT.

V is TRBV19 and J is TRBJ1-5, with 10 bases matching TRBD1. The CDR3 is 13 residues long. Germline V gene data show CDR1 as LNHDA and CDR2 as SQIVND (reference sequence). With V trimmed by 7 bases and J by 6 bases, 3 bases remained unmatched. The CDR3 region has the DNA TGTGCCAGTAAATGGACAGGGGGTCAGCCCCAGCATTTT. Translation gives CASKWTGGQPQHF.

The CDR3 reads CASSSETGGGTGELFF. As DNA, the CDR3 is TGTGCCAGCAGCTCAGAAACAGGGGGCGGAACCGGGGAGCTGTTTTTT. The chain combines TRBV11-1 with TRBJ2-2, with 9 bases aligning to TRBD1. Trimming removed 4 bases from V and 5 bases from J; junction bases left unmatched: 8. CDR3 length: 16 residues. The germline gives CDR1 SGHAT, CDR2 FQDESV (reference sequence).

The V gene is TRBV6-5, the J gene TRBJ1-6; D not certain. Looked up from germline, CDR1 is MNHEY and CDR2 is SVGAGI. The ends were cut back, 5 bases at V and 7 bases at J, with 12 bases in the middle. The CDR3 has 14 amino acids. Written as DNA, the CDR3 is TGTGCCAGCAGTAACACTAGATCCAATTCACCCCTCCACTTT. It specifies CASSNTRSNSPLHF.

In its sample, this clone was seen a few times. The gene calls are TRBV11-3 and TRBJ2-2, with a tentative D call TRBD2 (5 bases). Germline CDR1 SGHNT, CDR2 YENEEA. The CDR3 is 15 residues long. V dropped 6 bases and J dropped 0 bases, with 11 bases sitting between them. This CDR3 reads CASRRSDPNTGELFF. For the CDR3, the DNA is TGTGCCAGCAGGCGTAGCGACCCGAACACCGGGGAGCTGTTTTTT.

This clone appeared a few times. V usage is TRBV6-1 and J usage is TRBJ1-1; a weak D match, TRBD1 (5 bases). V gave up 3 bases and J gave up 4 bases, with 21 bases separating them. CDR3 length: 17 amino acids. The germline gives CDR1 MNHNS, CDR2 SASEGT. The CDR3 sequence is CASSDSSWEGPGTEAFF. The CDR3 DNA reads as TGTGCCAGCAGTGATTCAAGTTGGGAGGGGCCGGGCACTGAAGCTTTCTTT.

V gene TRBV29-1 combines with J gene TRBJ1-2; D uncertain. The CDR3 extends over 8 amino acids. Germline V gives CDR1 SQVTM, CDR2 ANQGSEA. The germline V and J ends were trimmed by 8 bases and 7 bases, with 5 bases remaining between them. The CDR3 reads CSTGGYTF. For the CDR3, the DNA is TGCAGCACGGGTGGCTACACCTTC.

The chain combines TRBV20-1 with TRBJ2-7; a possible D gene is TRBD1 (5 bases). Germline lookup yields CDR1 DFQATT and CDR2 SNEGSKA (reference sequence). This CDR3 is built from 11 residues. The V and J ends lost 7 bases and 3 bases respectively, with 10 bases between them. CDR3 protein: CSVRRGYEQYF. The CDR3 bases are TGCAGTGTCAGAAGGGGCTACGAGCAGTACTTC.

The table lists this clone with a count of one. This chain uses TRBV6-1 with TRBJ2-1; tentatively, D is TRBD2 (7 bases). The ends were cut back, 2 bases at V and 3 bases at J, with 20 bases in the middle. CDR1 is MNHNS and CDR2 is SASEGT in the germline V gene. The CDR3 spans 18 residues. Written as DNA, the CDR3 is TGTGCCAGCAGTGAAATTTTTGTGGGGGGGCTTGGCTACAATGAGCAGTTCTTC. It codes for CASSEIFVGGLGYNEQFF.

V and J are TRBV6-1 and TRBJ1-4; D is uncertain. The germline CDR1 and CDR2 sequences are MNHNS and SASEGT. V dropped 0 bases and J dropped 6 bases, with 14 bases sitting between them. This CDR3 has 16 amino acids. The CDR3 is CASSEAPAVVDEKLFF. The CDR3 DNA sequence: TGTGCCAGCAGTGAAGCCCCCGCAGTCGTGGATGAAAAACTGTTTTTT.

With regard to this clone: The germline gene is not matched at one end of the junction; a read error may be the cause. J is TRBJ2-4 and V is TRBV28; D gene uncertain. This CDR3 comprises 14 residues. Germline V gene sequence: CDR1 MDHEN, CDR2 SYDVKM. CDR3 sequence (DNA): TGTGCCAGCACGAGTAATTGGGTCAAAAACAGTCAGTACTTC. Residues: CASTSNWVKNSQYF.

The rearrangement joins TRBV7-3 to TRBJ2-1; 8 bases fit TRBD2. Germline loops: CDR1 SGHTA, CDR2 FQGTGA. The junction had 9 bases not matched to a gene; V was cut back by 4 bases and J by 7 bases. CDR3 size: 15 residues. The CDR3 protein is CASSSRGAGRNEQFF. The CDR3 region has the DNA TGTGCCAGCAGCTCGCGGGGGGCCGGGAGAAATGAGCAGTTCTTC. Supplemented by reference TRBV7-3 and TRBJ2-1, the full variable domain reads GAGVSQTPSNKVTEKGKYVELRCDPISGHTALYWYRQSLGQGPEFLIYFQGTGAADDSGLPNDRFFAVRPEGSVSTLKIQRTERGDSAVYLCASSSRGAGRNEQFFGPGTRLTVL.

The gene calls are TRBV7-9 and TRBJ2-1; 12 positions match TRBD1. The CDR3 is 18 amino acids. CDR1 is SEHNR and CDR2 is FQNEAQ in the germline V gene (reference sequence). The junction had 9 bases not matched to a gene; V was cut back by 0 bases and J by 6 bases. CDR3 nucleotide sequence: TGTGCCAGCAGCTTAGCTTTAGGGACAGGGGGCGAAAGCAATGAGCAGTTCTTC. Amino acids: CASSLALGTGGESNEQFF.

The V call is TRBV6-5, the J call TRBJ2-7; unclear D gene. CDR1 is MNHEY and CDR2 is SVGAGI in the germline V gene. This CDR3 contains 12 residues. V lost 5 bases and J 3 bases, leaving 8 bases between the germline ends. The CDR3 sequence is CASSSQDYEQYF. Here the CDR3 DNA reads TGTGCCAGCAGTAGCCAGGACTACGAGCAGTACTTC.

CDR3 loop: CASSYRDSAPGELFF. The CDR3 coding sequence is TGTGCCAGCAGTTACCGGGACAGCGCCCCCGGGGAGCTGTTTTTT. This chain joins TRBV6-5 and TRBJ2-2; TRBD1 matches at 7 bases. From germline, CDR1 is MNHEY and CDR2 SVGAGI. Unmatched junction bases numbered 6, after V lost 2 bases and J lost 6 bases. The CDR3 totals 15 residues.